This T cell receptor beta chain was profiled in a study of response to subunit inactivated influenza vaccine (dated by TCRdb to the late 2010s). Study-level background: To follow how T cells responded to a trivalent subunit inactivated influenza vaccine, the researchers relied on deep quantitative profiling of the T cell receptor repertoire.

Overall study outcomes, separate from this receptor: The authors proposed that each seasonal influenza vaccination may bring in only a limited number of new T cells.

Library method: RT-PCR. TCRdb records Illumina HiSeq 2500 as the sequencer. The public reads were reprocessed in TCRdb via fastp at Q25 and MiXCR, keeping in-frame beta chains. Entries that share a CDR3 protein sequence are merged under the most common genes and DNA. Across this sample there are roughly 700,000 distinct CDR3 sequences, with about 14% seen only once. The top ten clones comprise 6.5% to 8.5% of the sample. For CDR1 and CDR2, the germline V gene lists MGHRA and YSYEKL. The trim is 6 bases for V and 1 base for J, with a gap of 14 bases between the germline ends. The CDR3, from cysteine to phenylalanine, totals 15 residues. Just CDR3 DNA is preserved here, 45 bases in frame from base 1. Turning to this clonotype: Its antigen is still unknown. No base quality values were provided; no much bigger clone lies one nucleotide off.

This clonotype was obtained from a man between 50 and 59 years old who received an inactivated influenza vaccine. Donor details come from another sample of the same person, matched by shared clones. Recombination linked TRBV4-1 to TRBJ2-3; the D segment may tentatively be TRBD1 or TRBD2, each giving 5 matched bases. This specimen was PBMCs from blood, taken around 15 days before vaccination. CDR3 protein: CASRGTLRGTDTQYF. The DNA sequence follows: TGCGCCAGCAGGGGGACCCTCAGGGGCACAGATACGCAGTATTTT.